This TCR beta chain was recorded in a study of blood T cell repertoires in COVID-19. As for the study in general: From T cells, B-cell-depleted T cells, or PBMCs came the material, which was cDNA or gDNA.

Enrolled through a virtual design, the participants were between roughly 18 and 90 years of age and came from some 26 US areas. Cohorts were based on clinical histories the participants reported. In the study's own analysis: Reference gene primers were amplified, and this amplification served to estimate nucleated cell counts. Clones were sequenced by immunoSEQ multiplex PCR, and TCRdb holds only the in-frame ones, with some missing. V, J and clone size are those of that table, while D and trimming were read from the DNA. Of about 400,000 clones listed, around 90% are singletons. The J segment lost 5 bases and the V segment lost 7 bases, leaving 9 bases of the junction unmatched. The germline gives CDR1 MNHEY, CDR2 SVGAGI. There are 14 residues in the CDR3.

This clonotype was obtained from a woman in her thirties or forties with acute COVID-19. V and J are TRBV6-5 and TRBJ1-1, with 8 nucleotides matching TRBD1. The sequenced sample consisted of PBMCs or T cells enriched from blood (not recorded which). CDR3 loop: CASTPYRGETEAFF. CDR3 nucleotide sequence: TGTGCCAGCACTCCTTACAGGGGGGAAACTGAAGCTTTCTTT.